This T cell receptor (beta chain) was observed in a study of identical twins. Template switching, a step in the protocol, added a universal primer site, and cDNA carried unique molecular identifiers. TCRdb re-called the 5' RACE reads with MiXCR, one entry per CDR3 protein. The sample lists about 520,000 distinct CDR3 sequences, roughly a fifth occurring once. Trimming took 6 bases from V and 3 from J, leaving 20 bases between them. Per the germline V gene, CDR1 is MNHNS and CDR2 is SASEGT. CDR3 length: 16 residues. These data are also associated with another study on T cells expressing NK-cell markers.

The sequence was obtained from a woman aged 18-29 years in good health. The genes are TRBV6-1 and TRBJ1-1; D gene unclear. Sequencing was performed on CD4+ T cells sorted from blood. CDR3 DNA sequence: TGTGCCAGCAGCCCATCACCGCCGGCCCCTTACACTGAAGCTTTCTTT. Its translation: CASSPSPPAPYTEAFF.